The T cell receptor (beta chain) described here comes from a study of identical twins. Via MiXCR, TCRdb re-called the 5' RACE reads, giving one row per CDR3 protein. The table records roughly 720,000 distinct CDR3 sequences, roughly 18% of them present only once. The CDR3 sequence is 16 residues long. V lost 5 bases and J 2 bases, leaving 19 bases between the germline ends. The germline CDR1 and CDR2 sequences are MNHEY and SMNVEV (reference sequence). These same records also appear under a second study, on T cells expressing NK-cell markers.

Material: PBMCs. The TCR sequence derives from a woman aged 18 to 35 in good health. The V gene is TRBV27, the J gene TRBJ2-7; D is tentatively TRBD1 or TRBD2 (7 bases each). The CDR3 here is CASSHLAGGGTYEQYF. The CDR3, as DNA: TGTGCCAGCAGTCACCTCGCAGGGGGGGGAACCTACGAGCAGTACTTC.